The rows below give T cell receptor beta chains drawn from one sample of a study of T cells and Merkel cell carcinoma outcomes. Produced via immunoSEQ multiplex PCR; TCRdb's table is partial and in-frame only. Among about 19,000 clones, 82% were seen once, and the ten largest hold 3% to 3.5%. Source material: tumor tissue from Merkel cell carcinoma. These receptors were taken from a human donor with Merkel cell carcinoma. The CDR3 runs from the conserved cysteine through the conserved F or W. The order of the fields is clone size, J gene, V gene, D gene, CDR3 protein, CDR3 DNA. A D gene is named only where the DNA matches it firmly. Clone sizes are given selectively: once, few, many, or a class where the clone is expanded.

>-|TRBJ2-2|TRBV7-3|-
CASSLSAGELFF
TGTGCCAGCAGTTTAAGTGCCGGGGAGCTGTTTTTT
>-|TRBJ2-1|TRBV7-9|TRBD2
CASSPLAVPYNEQFF
TGTGCCAGCAGCCCTCTAGCGGTCCCTTACAATGAGCAGTTCTTC
>few|TRBJ2-5|TRBV21-1|-
CASNAPERQGSRETQYF
TGTGCCAGCAACGCCCCGGAGAGGCAGGGGAGTCGAGAGACCCAGTACTTC
>-|TRBJ2-5|TRBV23-1|-
CASSKLYREKEEEETQYF
TGCGCCAGCAGTAAGTTATACAGGGAAAAGGAAGAAGAAGAGACCCAGTACTTC
>-|TRBJ1-1|TRBV6-5|TRBD1
CASSYIGTGGKAFF
TGTGCCAGCAGTTACATTGGGACAGGGGGGAAAGCTTTCTTT
>-|TRBJ2-1|TRBV5-6|TRBD2
CASSLISGSYNEQFF
TGTGCCAGCAGCTTGATTAGCGGGAGTTATAATGAGCAGTTCTTC
>-|TRBJ1-1|TRBV28|TRBD1
CASSYHRDRVRSLDAFF
TGTGCCAGCAGCTATCACCGGGACAGGGTTAGGTCTTTGGATGCTTTCTTT
>-|TRBJ1-1|TRBV12-5|-
CVTRSEVFTEAFF
TGTGTTACCCGATCGGAGGTTTTCACTGAAGCTTTCTTT
>-|TRBJ1-1|TRBV27|-
CASSLEGFGEAFF
TGTGCCAGCAGTTTGGAGGGATTTGGTGAAGCTTTCTTT
>-|TRBJ2-7|TRBV7-9|-
CASSSYEQYF
TGTGCCAGCAGCTCCTACGAGCAGTACTTC
>-|TRBJ2-5|TRBV18|-
CASSPPGETQYF
TGTGCCAGCTCACCCCCCGGCGAGACCCAGTACTTC
>-|TRBJ1-4|TRBV7-8|TRBD1
CASSLLGQGRELFF
TGTGCCAGCAGCTTGTTGGGACAGGGACGAGAACTGTTTTTT
>-|TRBJ2-1|TRBV7-2|TRBD2
CASSLEASGSEQFF
TGTGCCAGCAGCTTAGAGGCTAGCGGGTCTGAGCAGTTCTTC
>-|TRBJ2-3|TRBV5-1|-
CASSKQGTRASDTQYF
TGCGCCAGCAGCAAACAGGGGACTCGGGCTTCAGATACGCAGTATTTT
>once|TRBJ2-2|TRBV7-3|-
CASRRWDTTGELFF
TGTGCCAGCAGGCGCTGGGACACCACCGGGGAGCTGTTTTTT
>-|TRBJ1-2|TRBV5-1|-
CASSLGGRQVRSYTF
TGCGCCAGCAGCCTGGGTGGCCGGCAGGTTAGAAGCTACACCTTC
>-|TRBJ2-6|TRBV10-3|-
CAISESGGGLSPGANVLTF
TGTGCCATCAGTGAGTCGGGGGGCGGGTTGTCCCCTGGGGCCAACGTCCTGACTTTC